This T cell receptor beta chain was sequenced during a study of T cell changes during pregnancy in multiple sclerosis. The V end was cut by 4 bases, the J end by 4 bases, with 10 bases between. From germline, CDR1 is MNHNS and CDR2 SASEGT. The CDR3 extends over 13 amino acids. The method was immunoSEQ multiplex PCR; TCRdb's version includes in-frame clones alone and lacks a portion of them. The table shows approximately 47,000 clones, with over 85% occurring only once. Sequenced here: CD4+ T cells from peripheral blood mononuclear cells, sampled in the first trimester of pregnancy. This clonotype originated in a female donor with multiple sclerosis, enrolled in a pregnancy study. The gene calls are TRBV6-1 and TRBJ2-5, with TRBD1 as a possible D gene (5 bases). This CDR3 is CASSVRGAETQYF. For the CDR3, the DNA is TGTGCCAGCAGTGTTCGTGGGGCAGAGACCCAGTACTTC.